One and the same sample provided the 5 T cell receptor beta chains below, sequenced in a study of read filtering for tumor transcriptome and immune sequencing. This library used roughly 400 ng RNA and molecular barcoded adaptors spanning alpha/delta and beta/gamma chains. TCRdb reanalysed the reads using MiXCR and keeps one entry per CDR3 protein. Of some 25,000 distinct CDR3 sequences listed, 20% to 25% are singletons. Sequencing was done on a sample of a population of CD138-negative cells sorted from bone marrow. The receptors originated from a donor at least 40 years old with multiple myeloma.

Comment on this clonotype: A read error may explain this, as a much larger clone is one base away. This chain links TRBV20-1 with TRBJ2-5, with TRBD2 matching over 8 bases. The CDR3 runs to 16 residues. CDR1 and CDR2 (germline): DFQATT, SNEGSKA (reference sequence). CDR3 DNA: TGCAGTGCCCACAAAGGAGGTAGCGGGATGGGAGAGACCCAGCACTTC. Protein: CSAHKGGSGMGETQHF.

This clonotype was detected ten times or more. CDR3 sequence reads: CSARSGSRGETQYF. The CDR3 nucleotides read TGCAGTGCTAGAAGCGGCTCTCGGGGAGAGACCCAGTACTTC. The V and J genes are TRBV20-1 and TRBJ2-5; TRBD2 is a possible D gene (5 bases). V was trimmed by 2 bases and J by 4 bases, leaving 14 bases between them. Looked up from germline, CDR1 is DFQATT and CDR2 is SNEGSKA (reference sequence). The CDR3 spans 14 residues.

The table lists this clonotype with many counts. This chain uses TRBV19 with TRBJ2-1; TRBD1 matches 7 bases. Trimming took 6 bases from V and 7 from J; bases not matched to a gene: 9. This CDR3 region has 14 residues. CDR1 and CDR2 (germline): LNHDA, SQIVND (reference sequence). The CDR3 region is CASRRQGFDNEQFF. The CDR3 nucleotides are TGTGCCAGTAGACGACAGGGTTTTGATAATGAGCAGTTCTTC.

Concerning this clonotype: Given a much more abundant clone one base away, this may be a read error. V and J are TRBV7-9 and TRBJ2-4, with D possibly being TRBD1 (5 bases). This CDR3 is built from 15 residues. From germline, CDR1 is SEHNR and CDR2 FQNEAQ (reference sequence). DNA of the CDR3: TGTGCCGGCAGCTTAGAAGGGGTATCCAAAAACATTCAGTACTTC. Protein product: CAGSLEGVSKNIQYF.

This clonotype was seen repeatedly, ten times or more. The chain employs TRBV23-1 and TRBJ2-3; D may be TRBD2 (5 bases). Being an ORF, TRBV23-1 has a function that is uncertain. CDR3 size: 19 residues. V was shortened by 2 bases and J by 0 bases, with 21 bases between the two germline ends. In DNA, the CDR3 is TGCGCCAGCAGTCAAACCCCCCTCTTGCGGGTCACTAGCACAGATACGCAGTATTTT. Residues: CASSQTPLLRVTSTDTQYF.